This TCR beta chain was identified in a study of blood T cell repertoires in COVID-19. Looking at the study overall: Nucleic acid was either cDNA or gDNA, and it came from T cells, B-cell-depleted T cells, or PBMCs.

In the original workflow: By means of reference gene primer amplification, nucleated cell counts were estimated. Produced via immunoSEQ multiplex PCR; TCRdb's table is partial and in-frame only. From that table come the V and J calls and clone size; the DNA was used to work out D and trimming. The sample has about 200,000 clones, approximately 84% seen once. Germline CDR1 is SGHVS and CDR2 is FNYEAQ. V was pared by 0 bases and J by 8 bases, with 8 bases of the junction left unmatched. The CDR3 is 16 residues long. The clonotype was recovered from a woman in her forties or fifties with active or convalescent COVID-19. Material: peripheral blood. The rearrangement links TRBV7-6 to TRBJ1-4; 8 bases agree with TRBD1. CDR3 coding DNA: TGTGCCAGCAGCTTAGCGTCAGGACAGGGAGACGAAAAACTGTTTTTT. Residues: CASSLASGQGDEKLFF.